These 32 T cell receptor beta chains were sequenced from one sample in a study of shared T cell receptors in the human thymus. Sequenced by immunoSEQ multiplex PCR; TCRdb stores in-frame clones only, minus some. The sample shows 600,000 to 900,000 clones, approximately 83% of them seen only once. This sample also belongs to another study, concerning human thymus T cells.

Sample: thymocytes. Source of these receptors: a girl in the first two years of life with a congenital heart defect.

The chain uses TRBV18 and TRBJ1-2; 8 bases are a match to TRBD1. CDR3 length: 19 amino acids. V lost 1 base, J lost 2 bases, and 15 bases stayed unmatched. Germline assignment: CDR1 KGHSH and CDR2 LQKENI. The CDR3 sequence: CASSPLKVSSAGGNYGYTF. For the CDR3, the DNA is TGTGCCAGCTCACCACTTAAGGTTAGTTCGGCAGGGGGCAACTATGGCTACACCTTC.

This chain uses TRBV5-4 with TRBJ1-2, with no clear D. CDR3 length: 13 residues. V was trimmed by 5 bases and J by 5 bases, leaving 13 bases between them. Germline V gene lookup returns CDR1 SGHNT and CDR2 YYREEE (reference sequence). CDR3 DNA sequence: TGTGCCAGCAGTGATGGACGGACTTATGGCTACACCTTC. This codes for CASSDGRTYGYTF. Complete variable domain (other parts from reference TRBV5-4 and TRBJ1-2): ETGVTQSPTHLIKTRGQQVTLRCSSQSGHNTVSWYQQALGQGPQFIFQYYREEENGRGNFPPRFSGLQFPNYSSELNVNALELDDSALYLCASSDGRTYGYTFGSGTRLTVV.

The chain is built from TRBV19 and TRBJ1-1; 8 positions agree with TRBD1. Germline V gives CDR1 LNHDA, CDR2 SQIVND (reference sequence). The V segment lost 4 bases and the J segment 1 base; nucleotides outside the gene matches: 11. The CDR3 sequence is 17 residues long. DNA of the CDR3: TGTGCCAGTAGTAACCCCCCAAGACAGGGGTCGAACACTGAAGCTTTCTTT. Amino acid sequence: CASSNPPRQGSNTEAFF.

The chain is built from TRBV19 and TRBJ1-6; a possible D gene is TRBD1 (5 bases). Per germline, CDR1 LNHDA and CDR2 SQIVND (reference sequence). The CDR3 sequence is 16 residues long. Trimming pared 4 bases from V and 5 bases from J, leaving 15 bases between. CDR3 sequence reads: CASSRGRQFNNSPLHF. DNA of the CDR3: TGTGCCAGTAGTAGGGGCCGCCAGTTCAATAATTCACCCCTCCACTTT. Variable domain in full (rest from reference TRBV19 and TRBJ1-6): DGGITQSPKYLFRKEGQNVTLSCEQNLNHDAMYWYRQDPGQGLRLIYYSQIVNDFQKGDIAEGYSVSREKKESFPLTVTSAQKNPTAFYLCASSRGRQFNNSPLHFGNGTRLTVT.

The chain links TRBV28 to TRBJ1-6; D remains unclear. The CDR3 length is 16 residues. Per germline, CDR1 MDHEN and CDR2 SYDVKM. V dropped 0 bases and J dropped 0 bases, with 6 bases sitting between them. Here the CDR3 reads CASSLWRRSYNSPLHF. For the CDR3, the DNA is TGTGCCAGCAGTTTATGGCGGCGCTCCTATAATTCACCCCTCCACTTT.

This rearrangement joins TRBV2 to TRBJ1-6, with D perhaps TRBD1 (6 bases). From germline, CDR1 is SNHLY and CDR2 FYNNEI. V gave up 7 bases and J gave up 1 base, with 17 bases separating them. The CDR3 runs to 17 residues. The CDR3 here is CASTTTGFHSYNSPLHF. As DNA, the CDR3 is TGTGCCAGCACTACTACAGGGTTTCATTCCTATAATTCACCCCTCCACTTT.

The chain is built from TRBV27 and TRBJ2-1, with TRBD2 matching over 9 bases. V lost 8 bases and J lost 3; bases outside the gene matches: 5. Germline V gives CDR1 MNHEY, CDR2 SMNVEV (reference sequence). This CDR3 region has 14 residues. The CDR3 DNA follows: TGTGCCAGCGGGCTAGCGGGGATCTACAATGAGCAGTTCTTC. Its translation is CASGLAGIYNEQFF.

This chain connects TRBV7-4 to TRBJ2-1; D possibly corresponds to TRBD2 (6 bases). The CDR3 extends over 17 amino acids. Germline V gene sequence: CDR1 SGHVT, CDR2 SQSDAQ. V shed 5 bases and J shed 8 bases, with 25 bases lying between them. In DNA form, the CDR3 reads TGTGCCAGCAGCCCTCCCGGCGGGGCGTCAAGTGTCGATGAGCAGTTCTTC. Translation: CASSPPGGASSVDEQFF.

The genes are TRBV12-5 and TRBJ1-2; possibly TRBD1 for D (6 bases). CDR1 is LGHNT, CDR2 FRNRAP, per germline. V was clipped by 6 bases and J by 4 bases, with 12 bases between them. The CDR3 totals 13 residues. CDR3 protein: CASGSPDSYGYTF. CDR3 bases: TGTGCTAGTGGGAGTCCGGACAGCTATGGCTACACCTTC.

The rearrangement uses TRBV9 and TRBJ1-2, with D perhaps TRBD1 (6 bases). The CDR3 has 16 amino acids. The V gene lost 3 bases and the J gene lost 6 bases, with 21 bases spanning the gap. Looked up from germline, CDR1 is SGDLS and CDR2 is YYNGEE. The CDR3 loop is CASSATKGGVTHGYTF. The CDR3 region has the DNA TGTGCCAGCAGCGCAACCAAAGGGGGGGTGACCCATGGCTACACCTTC. Combining the CDR3 with reference TRBV9 and TRBJ1-2 gives the whole variable domain DSGVTQTPKHLITATGQRVTLRCSPRSGDLSVYWYQQSLDQGLQFLIQYYNGEERAKGNILERFSAQQFPDLHSELNLSSLELGDSALYFCASSATKGGVTHGYTFGSGTRLTVV.

V usage is TRBV11-2 and J usage is TRBJ1-2, with a tentative D call TRBD1 (6 bases). CDR3 length: 14 residues. CDR1 is SGHAT and CDR2 is FQNNGV in the germline V gene. Trimming cost V 2 bases and J 12 bases, with 19 bases left between them. For the CDR3, the DNA is TGTGCCAGCAGCTTAAAGGGGCCCGGCAGGGGACACACCTTC. This codes for CASSLKGPGRGHTF.

The CDR3 loop reads CASSLYSPLAGRSWTDTQYF. The CDR3 region has the DNA TGTGCCAGCAGCTTGTATTCCCCCTTGGCGGGGCGGAGTTGGACAGATACGCAGTATTTT. The rearrangement uses TRBV7-6 and TRBJ2-3; D may be TRBD2 (6 bases). The CDR3 consists of 20 residues. Germline CDR1 SGHVS, CDR2 FNYEAQ. V was shortened by 3 bases and J by 3 bases, with 28 bases between the two germline ends.

Only a few counts were recorded for this clone. The CDR3 is CASSLGARANQETQYF. The CDR3 bases are TGTGCCAGCAGCTTAGGCGCCAGGGCAAACCAAGAGACCCAGTACTTC. V usage is TRBV13 and J usage is TRBJ2-5, with D perhaps TRBD1 (5 bases). Per germline, CDR1 PRHDT and CDR2 FYEKMQ (reference sequence). Trimming cost V 0 bases and J 0 bases, with 11 bases left between them. The CDR3 covers 16 residues.

This chain links TRBV7-9 with TRBJ1-1, with 8 bases fitting TRBD1. V was pared by 5 bases and J by 3 bases, with 11 bases of the junction left unmatched. Germline V gene lookup returns CDR1 SEHNR and CDR2 FQNEAQ (reference sequence). This CDR3 region has 16 residues. CDR3 loop: CASSPKSGGADTEAFF. CDR3 coding DNA: TGTGCCAGCAGCCCTAAATCAGGGGGCGCGGACACTGAAGCTTTCTTT.

The J gene is TRBJ1-5, the V gene TRBV5-5, with 7 bases aligning to TRBD1. This CDR3 is 15 amino acids long. Germline V gene sequence: CDR1 SGHKS, CDR2 YYEKEE (reference sequence). Trimming removed 3 bases from V and 0 bases from J; junction bases left unmatched: 3. CDR3 loop: CASSSYRGSNQPQHF. CDR3 in DNA: TGTGCCAGCAGCTCCTACAGGGGTAGCAATCAGCCCCAGCATTTT.

V and J are TRBV5-1 and TRBJ1-2; 7 nucleotides align to TRBD1. The CDR3 loop spans 14 amino acids. Germline lookup yields CDR1 SGHRS and CDR2 YFSETQ. The V gene end was trimmed by 0 bases and the J gene end by 8 bases; junction bases not matched to a gene: 7. CDR3 coding DNA: TGCGCCAGCAGCTTGGCCAGCAAACAGGGGGGCTACACCTTC. It translates to CASSLASKQGGYTF.

The gene calls are TRBV4-1 and TRBJ1-4, with D possibly being TRBD1 (5 bases). CDR1 is MGHRA, CDR2 YSYEKL, per germline. V was pared by 3 bases and J by 1 base, with 15 bases between. The CDR3 contains 17 residues. CDR3 residues: CASSHPVPGETNEKLFF. The CDR3 DNA sequence: TGCGCCAGCAGCCACCCCGTTCCGGGGGAAACTAATGAAAAACTGTTTTTT.

This chain connects TRBV5-1 to TRBJ2-1, with D perhaps TRBD1 (6 bases). The CDR3 consists of 16 residues. V dropped 0 bases and J dropped 3 bases, with 13 bases sitting between them. Germline V gene lookup returns CDR1 SGHRS and CDR2 YFSETQ. CDR3 amino acids: CASSLVAGDYYNEQFF. As DNA, the CDR3 is TGCGCCAGCAGCTTGGTAGCAGGGGATTACTACAATGAGCAGTTCTTC. Filled out from reference TRBV5-1 and TRBJ2-1, the complete variable domain reads KAGVTQTPRYLIKTRGQQVTLSCSPISGHRSVSWYQQTPGQGLQFLFEYFSETQRNKGNFPGRFSGRQFSNSRSEMNVSTLELGDSALYLCASSLVAGDYYNEQFFGPGTRLTVL.

The rearrangement uses TRBV25-1 and TRBJ1-1, with D perhaps matching TRBD1 (6 bases). This CDR3 region has 18 residues. The germline CDR1 and CDR2 sequences are MGHDK and SYGVNS. V shed 2 bases and J shed 4 bases, with 23 bases lying between them. The CDR3 is CASSEADQGLEAITEAFF. DNA of the CDR3: TGTGCCAGCAGTGAAGCGGACCAGGGGCTTGAGGCTATCACTGAAGCTTTCTTT.

This chain's CDR3 is CSVSPPQGDRTNEKLFF. The CDR3 DNA follows: TGCAGCGTTTCGCCCCCTCAGGGGGATCGCACTAATGAAAAACTGTTTTTT. The V and J genes are TRBV29-1 and TRBJ1-4; 7 positions agree with TRBD1. The J segment lost 2 bases and the V segment lost 5 bases, leaving 14 bases of the junction unmatched. Germline CDR1 SQVTM, CDR2 ANQGSEA. The CDR3 covers 17 residues.

The chain has TRBV12-5 and TRBJ1-1; D might be TRBD1 (5 bases). The ends were cut back, 0 bases at V and 0 bases at J, with 23 bases in the middle. Germline V gives CDR1 LGHNT, CDR2 FRNRAP. The CDR3 is made up of 20 amino acids. Written as DNA, the CDR3 is TGTGCTAGTGGTTTGGTACCTTTGACAGCCCAACGGGGGATGAACACTGAAGCTTTCTTT. Protein product: CASGLVPLTAQRGMNTEAFF.

The chain is built from TRBV10-3 and TRBJ2-1; 13 nucleotides match TRBD2. Germline CDR1 ENHRY, CDR2 SYGVKD. The CDR3 length is 18 residues. Trimming took 10 bases from V and 0 from J; bases not matched to a gene: 12. CDR3 DNA: TGTGCCACGCGACTAGCGGGGGGCCACTCTAGCTCCTACAATGAGCAGTTCTTC. Translated: CATRLAGGHSSSYNEQFF.

This clone appeared once. This chain joins TRBV4-2 and TRBJ1-3; 11 bases line up with TRBD1. With V trimmed by 5 bases and J by 9 bases, 3 bases remained unmatched. The CDR3 is 13 residues long. Germline lookup yields CDR1 LGHNA and CDR2 YNFKEQ. CDR3 in DNA: TGTGCCAGCAGCTCCGGGACAGGGGGCACCATATATTTT. Translation: CASSSGTGGTIYF.

The CDR3 region is CASGGGGGYGYTF. As DNA, the CDR3 is TGTGCCAGCGGGGGTGGGGGAGGGTATGGCTACACCTTC. The chain recombines TRBV10-3 with TRBJ1-2, with D possibly TRBD1 on 5 matching bases. Trimming took 10 bases from V and 5 from J, leaving 17 bases between them. Germline V lookup: CDR1 ENHRY, CDR2 SYGVKD. This CDR3 spans 13 amino acids.

V is TRBV27 and J is TRBJ2-5; possibly TRBD1 for D (5 bases). V was shortened by 5 bases and J by 2 bases, with 15 bases between the two germline ends. CDR1 and CDR2 from the germline V gene are MNHEY and SMNVEV (reference sequence). The CDR3 is 15 amino acids. The CDR3 DNA reads TGTGCCAGCAGTCTGGAGTCCAGGGCGCAAGAGACCCAGTACTTC. Protein sequence: CASSLESRAQETQYF.

The chain recombines TRBV5-1 with TRBJ1-4; D is perhaps TRBD1 (5 bases). The germline gives CDR1 SGHRS, CDR2 YFSETQ. CDR3 length: 16 residues. Deletions cut 3 bases from V and 0 bases from J, with 12 bases between. The CDR3 protein is CASSSGTQTTNEKLFF. DNA for the CDR3: TGCGCCAGCAGCTCCGGGACTCAGACAACTAATGAAAAACTGTTTTTT.

V is TRBV14 and J is TRBJ2-5, with 9 bases fitting TRBD2. V gave up 4 bases and J gave up 5 bases; unmatched junction bases: 8. There are 15 residues in the CDR3. Per the germline V gene, CDR1 is SGHDN and CDR2 is FVKESK. The CDR3: CASSRSGGPGETQYF. Here the CDR3 DNA reads TGTGCCAGCAGCCGGAGCGGGGGGCCGGGGGAGACCCAGTACTTC.

The chain couples TRBV2 to TRBJ2-6, with D unclear. Germline V gives CDR1 SNHLY, CDR2 FYNNEI. CDR3 size: 17 residues. The V gene lost 4 bases and the J gene lost 2 bases, with 15 bases spanning the gap. CDR3 sequence: CASSGGDSWAGANVLTF. The DNA for the CDR3 is TGTGCCAGCAGTGGAGGTGACTCATGGGCTGGGGCCAACGTCCTGACTTTC.

The rearrangement uses TRBV13 and TRBJ2-1, with 8 bases lining up with TRBD2. Germline V gene data show CDR1 as PRHDT and CDR2 as FYEKMQ (reference sequence). With 1 base clipped from V and 7 bases from J, the junction kept 3 bases outside the gene matches. This CDR3 is 14 amino acids long. CDR3 nucleotide sequence: TGTGCCAGCAGCTTAGCGGGGGGGCGAAATGAGCAGTTCTTC. This translates into CASSLAGGRNEQFF.

This chain connects TRBV7-9 to TRBJ2-6, with D perhaps TRBD2 (5 bases). Trimming removed 2 bases from V and 4 bases from J, with 9 bases in between. This CDR3 is built from 15 residues. The germline gives CDR1 SEHNR, CDR2 FQNEAQ (reference sequence). CDR3 sequence reads: CASSLPTGGANVLTF. DNA for the CDR3: TGTGCCAGCAGCTTACCGACGGGGGGGGCCAACGTCCTGACTTTC.

The chain uses TRBV6-5 and TRBJ2-5; D perhaps matches TRBD2 (6 bases). V gave up 5 bases and J gave up 5 bases, with 15 bases separating them. Germline loops: CDR1 MNHEY, CDR2 SVGAGI. The CDR3 totals 14 residues. The CDR3 loop is CASSTRLVLETQYF. The CDR3 region has the DNA TGTGCCAGCAGTACCCGACTAGTTTTGGAGACCCAGTACTTC.

The chain has TRBV5-1 and TRBJ1-2, with 7 bases lining up with TRBD1. The CDR3 spans 17 residues. Trimming cost V 3 bases and J 6 bases; bases outside gene matches: 17. The germline V gene has CDR1 SGHRS and CDR2 YFSETQ. The CDR3 DNA is TGCGCCAGCAGCTGGGATCTAACCGGGACAGTGTTTGATGGCTACACCTTC. It specifies CASSWDLTGTVFDGYTF. Variable domain in full (rest from reference TRBV5-1 and TRBJ1-2): KAGVTQTPRYLIKTRGQQVTLSCSPISGHRSVSWYQQTPGQGLQFLFEYFSETQRNKGNFPGRFSGRQFSNSRSEMNVSTLELGDSALYLCASSWDLTGTVFDGYTFGSGTRLTVV.